This T cell receptor beta chain was sequenced in a study of cytomegalovirus exposure and HLA in healthy donors. Study-level findings and limits: Previous analysis showed most TCR beta V segments were productive about 87% or about 30% of the time. Excluded were some V segments that proved indistinguishable, including TRBV6-2 and TRBV6-3.

The PCR ran on 60 Vbeta and 13 Jbeta primers. Method: immunoSEQ multiplex PCR; TCRdb's copy keeps in-frame clones and lacks some. The sample table includes some 150,000 clones. With regard to this clone: What it recognizes is unknown.

The germline gives CDR1 KGHSH, CDR2 LQKENI. The length of the CDR3 is 14 residues. The V gene end was trimmed by 2 bases and the J gene end by 4 bases; junction bases not matched to a gene: 2. This clonotype was sampled from a woman younger than 30 in good health and CMV-seropositive. The J gene is TRBJ1-1, the V gene TRBV18, with 9 bases fitting TRBD1. The sequencing sample was made of PBMCs. The CDR3 is CASSPTGGRTEAFF. As DNA, the CDR3 is TGTGCCAGCTCACCAACAGGGGGCCGCACTGAAGCTTTCTTT.